This TCR beta chain was obtained from a study of T-cell reconstitution after alpha-beta-depleted transplantation in children (dated by TCRdb to about 2016). Regarding the study in general: The study quantitatively tracked T-cell immune reconstitution after TCRalphabeta/CD19-depleted allogeneic hematopoietic cell transplantation in children using TCR repertoire profiling.

Libraries were built with PCR. The reads were generated on an Illumina HiSeq 2500. TCR libraries were prepared with molecular barcoding, using unique molecular identifiers to normalize TCRbeta repertoire quantification. TCRdb redid the processing of the public reads, applying fastp at Q25 and MiXCR, and retained in-frame beta chains. Rows with one shared CDR3 protein collapse into an entry with the most common genes and DNA. This sample is represented by about 610,000 distinct CDR3 sequences; under 12% of them were singletons. The top ten hold about 4% of the sample. This clonotype showed up many times. Its recognized antigen is unknown. Qualities for individual bases were not recorded, and no much larger clone is one base off. From a lookup of the germline V gene, CDR1 and CDR2 are SGHRS and YFSETQ. Clipping removes 0 bases from V and 0 bases from J, with 2 as the unmatched junction base count. The CDR3 spans 16 residues, from the cysteine through the phenylalanine. Kept here is only the CDR3 DNA, which spans 48 bases and is read in frame from base 1.

Recombination linked TRBV5-1 to TRBJ2-3; 9 junctional bases match TRBD1. The sequenced sample was PBMCs from the stem cell graft donor, obtained from the stem cell graft. The sequence was obtained from a human donor who donated a stem cell graft to a child with acute myeloid leukemia. The CDR3 region: CASSLEGTGSTDTQYF. DNA sequence: TGCGCCAGCAGCTTGGAGGGGACAGGGAGCACAGATACGCAGTATTTT.